This T cell receptor (beta chain) was identified during a study of OX40 agonist ivuxolimab in advanced cancers. Sequencing used immunoSEQ multiplex PCR; TCRdb keeps in-frame clones, though not all of them. In the table there are 20,000 to 25,000 clones, 70% to 90% of which are singletons. Findings and caveats of the study: The authors did not determine the antigen specificity of the expanded peripheral T cells.

There are 17 residues in the CDR3. Germline V lookup: CDR1 LNHNV, CDR2 YYDKDF (reference sequence). Trimming removed 3 bases from V and 4 bases from J; junction bases left unmatched: 3. Points on this clone: As yet, its antigen is unknown.

This TCR was sampled from an adult with an advanced solid tumor such as melanoma, head and neck, liver or kidney cancer. The V and J genes are TRBV15 and TRBJ2-4; 16 bases align to TRBD2. Sequencing was performed on CD4+ or CD8+ T cells sorted from blood, taken in a trial of the OX40 agonist ivuxolimab. CDR3 sequence: CATSSGTSGREKNIQYF. In DNA, the CDR3 is TGTGCCACCAGCAGTGGGACTAGCGGGAGGGAAAAAAACATTCAGTACTTC.